Below, 9 T cell receptor beta chains from the same sample are listed, as sequenced in a study of blood T cell repertoires in COVID-19. The assay was immunoSEQ multiplex PCR, and TCRdb's table has in-frame clones only and misses some. The sample shows around 220,000 clones, under 85% of them seen only once. Sequenced input: peripheral blood. The source is a woman older than 75 with COVID-19, enrolled during active disease.

V usage is TRBV5-1 and J usage is TRBJ2-1; TRBD2 is a possible D gene (7 bases). Germline V gene data show CDR1 as SGHRS and CDR2 as YFSETQ. Trimming took 2 bases from V and 12 from J, leaving 21 bases between them. CDR3 length: 15 residues. Here the CDR3 reads CASSFLGGGRESQFF. The CDR3 bases are TGCGCCAGCAGCTTTCTTGGGGGGGGCCGGGAGTCGCAGTTCTTC.

This chain joins TRBV24-1 and TRBJ1-4, with 8 bases identical to TRBD1. This CDR3 spans 18 amino acids. Germline V gene sequence: CDR1 KGHDR, CDR2 SFDVKD. Trimming cost V 2 bases and J 8 bases; bases outside gene matches: 15. The CDR3 nucleotides are TGTGCCACCAGTGATTACAGGGGGGGGCCGGTGCCTAGGGAAAAACTGTTTTTT. Its translation: CATSDYRGGPVPREKLFF.

The chain carries TRBV5-4 and TRBJ2-6, with 8 bases matching TRBD1. The germline V gene has CDR1 SGHNT and CDR2 YYREEE (reference sequence). V lost 4 bases, J lost 0 bases, and 6 bases stayed unmatched. The CDR3 runs 17 residues. CDR3 in DNA: TGTGCCAGCAGCATCGGACAGGGACTCTCTGGGGCCAACGTCCTGACTTTC. Protein product: CASSIGQGLSGANVLTF.

The chain uses TRBV7-9 and TRBJ2-5; TRBD2 agrees at 9 bases. This CDR3 comprises 14 residues. Germline CDR1 reads SEHNR; CDR2 reads FQNEAQ (reference sequence). The V segment lost 5 bases and the J segment 5 bases; nucleotides outside the gene matches: 6. As DNA, the CDR3 is TGTGCCAGCAGCCAGGTGGCGGGAGGGGAGACCCAGTACTTC. The encoded protein is CASSQVAGGETQYF.

V is TRBV3-1 (or the pseudogene TRBV3-2) and J is TRBJ1-4; D may be TRBD1 (5 bases). Germline values: CDR1 LGHDT, CDR2 YNNKEL (reference sequence). This CDR3 region has 15 residues. With 7 bases removed from V and 5 bases from J, the gap between germline ends came to 17 bases. The CDR3 sequence: CASTLSDTSNEKLFF. The CDR3 DNA reads as TGTGCCAGCACGCTCTCGGACACATCAAATGAAAAACTGTTTTTT.

V and J are TRBV2 and TRBJ2-7; D is possibly TRBD1 (5 bases). CDR3 length: 14 residues. V was clipped by 8 bases and J by 0 bases, with 14 bases between them. Germline lookup yields CDR1 SNHLY and CDR2 FYNNEI. Here the CDR3 reads CASLDSPSSYEQYF. The CDR3 DNA reads TGTGCCAGCCTAGACAGTCCTTCCTCCTACGAGCAGTACTTC.

This clone was detected only once. The genes are TRBV27 and TRBJ1-3; D not certain. Germline V gives CDR1 MNHEY, CDR2 SMNVEV (reference sequence). V lost 0 bases to trimming and J lost 0 bases, with 3 bases between them. This CDR3 spans 14 amino acids. CDR3 nucleotides: TGTGCCAGCAGTTTATCACTCTCTGGAAACACCATATATTTT. It yields the protein CASSLSLSGNTIYF.

The chain is built from TRBV6-1 and TRBJ1-2; D may be TRBD1 (5 bases). In germline, CDR1 is MNHNS, CDR2 SASEGT. The V end was cut by 0 bases, the J end by 2 bases, with 13 bases between. The length of the CDR3 is 16 residues. The CDR3 DNA follows: TGTGCCAGCAGTGAAGCGAGTTGGGGGGAGAACTATGGCTACACCTTC. This sequence encodes CASSEASWGENYGYTF.

CDR3 region: CASSTGTGPSGNTIYF. The CDR3 DNA sequence: TGTGCCAGCAGCACCGGGACAGGGCCCTCTGGAAACACCATATATTTT. The chain combines TRBV7-4 with TRBJ1-3, with 9 bases that match TRBD1. The CDR3 has 16 amino acids. V gave up 5 bases and J gave up 0 bases; unmatched junction bases: 5. Germline CDR1 SGHVT, CDR2 SQSDAQ.